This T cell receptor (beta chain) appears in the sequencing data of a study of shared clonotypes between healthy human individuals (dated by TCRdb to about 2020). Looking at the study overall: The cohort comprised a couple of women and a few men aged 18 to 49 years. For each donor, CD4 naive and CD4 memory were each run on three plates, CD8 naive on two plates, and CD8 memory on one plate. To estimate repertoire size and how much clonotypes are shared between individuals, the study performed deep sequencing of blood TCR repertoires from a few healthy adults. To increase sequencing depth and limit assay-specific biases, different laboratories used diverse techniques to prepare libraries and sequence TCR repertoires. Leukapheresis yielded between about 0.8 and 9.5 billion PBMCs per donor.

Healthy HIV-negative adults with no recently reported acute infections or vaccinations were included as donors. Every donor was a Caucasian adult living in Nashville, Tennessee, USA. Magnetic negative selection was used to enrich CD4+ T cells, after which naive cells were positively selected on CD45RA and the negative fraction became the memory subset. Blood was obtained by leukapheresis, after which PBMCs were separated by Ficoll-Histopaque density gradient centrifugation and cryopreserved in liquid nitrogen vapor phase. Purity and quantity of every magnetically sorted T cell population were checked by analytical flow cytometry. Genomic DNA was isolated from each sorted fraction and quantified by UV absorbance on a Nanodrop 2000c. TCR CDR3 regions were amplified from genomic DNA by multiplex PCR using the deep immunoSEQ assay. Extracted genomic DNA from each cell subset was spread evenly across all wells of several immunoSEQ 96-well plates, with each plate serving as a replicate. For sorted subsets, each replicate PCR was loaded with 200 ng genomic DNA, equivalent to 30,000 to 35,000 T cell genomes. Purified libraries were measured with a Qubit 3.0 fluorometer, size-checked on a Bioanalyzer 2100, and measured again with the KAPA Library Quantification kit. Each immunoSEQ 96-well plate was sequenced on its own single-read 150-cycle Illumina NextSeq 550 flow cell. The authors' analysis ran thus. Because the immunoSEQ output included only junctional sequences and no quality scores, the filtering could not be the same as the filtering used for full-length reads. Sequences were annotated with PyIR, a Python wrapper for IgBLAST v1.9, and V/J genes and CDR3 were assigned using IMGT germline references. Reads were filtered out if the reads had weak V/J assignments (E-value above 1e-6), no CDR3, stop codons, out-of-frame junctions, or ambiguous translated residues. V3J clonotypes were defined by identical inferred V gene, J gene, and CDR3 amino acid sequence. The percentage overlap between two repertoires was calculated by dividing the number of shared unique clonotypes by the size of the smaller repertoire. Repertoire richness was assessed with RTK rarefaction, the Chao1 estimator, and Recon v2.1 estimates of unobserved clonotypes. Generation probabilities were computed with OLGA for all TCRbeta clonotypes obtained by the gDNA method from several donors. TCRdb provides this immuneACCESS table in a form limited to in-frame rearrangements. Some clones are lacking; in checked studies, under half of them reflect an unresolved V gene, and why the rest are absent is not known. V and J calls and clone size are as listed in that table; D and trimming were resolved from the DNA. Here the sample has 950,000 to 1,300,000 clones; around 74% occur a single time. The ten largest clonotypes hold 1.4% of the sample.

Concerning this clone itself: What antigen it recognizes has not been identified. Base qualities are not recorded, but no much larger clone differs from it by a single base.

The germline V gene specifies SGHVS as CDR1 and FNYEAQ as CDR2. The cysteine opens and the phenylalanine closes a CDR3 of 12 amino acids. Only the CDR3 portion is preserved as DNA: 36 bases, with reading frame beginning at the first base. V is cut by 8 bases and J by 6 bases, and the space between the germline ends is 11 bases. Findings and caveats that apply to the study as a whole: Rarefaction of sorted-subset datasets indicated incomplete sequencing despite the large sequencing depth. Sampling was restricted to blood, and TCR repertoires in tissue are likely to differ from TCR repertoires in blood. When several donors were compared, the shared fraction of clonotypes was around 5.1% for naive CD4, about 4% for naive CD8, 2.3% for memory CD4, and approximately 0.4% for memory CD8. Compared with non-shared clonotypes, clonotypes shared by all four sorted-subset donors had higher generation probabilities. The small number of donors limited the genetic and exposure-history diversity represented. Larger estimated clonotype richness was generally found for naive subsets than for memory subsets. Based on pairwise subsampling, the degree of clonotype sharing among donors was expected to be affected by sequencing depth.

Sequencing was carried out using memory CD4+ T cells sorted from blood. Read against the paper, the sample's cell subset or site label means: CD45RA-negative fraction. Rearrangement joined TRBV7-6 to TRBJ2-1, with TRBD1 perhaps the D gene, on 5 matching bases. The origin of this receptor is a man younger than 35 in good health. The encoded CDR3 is CASGAPLNEQFF. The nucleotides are TGTGCCAGCGGGGCACCGCTCAATGAGCAGTTCTTC.